This TCR beta chain stems from a study of cytomegalovirus exposure and HLA in healthy donors. In the study overall: In a later analysis, it was reported that the approximately 110 validation repertoires had been produced on the same platform as the roughly 700 repertoires belonging to the first cohort.

Germline V gene sequence: CDR1 MNHEY, CDR2 SMNVEV (reference sequence). CDR3 size: 16 residues. V dropped 5 bases and J dropped 0 bases, with 14 bases sitting between them. This table comes from immunoSEQ multiplex PCR, and its TCRdb copy is limited to in-frame clones, with some not included. The table records about 75,000 clones, 85% of them present only once. Overall study findings and caveats: Cytomegalovirus status, reportedly, was diagnosed with high specificity and sensitivity by the classifier. Rare TCR sequences dominated, though some public TCRs recurred in many donors. CMV antigen specificity of a few CMV-associated chains was confirmed in vitro.

A note on this clone: Its antigen is as yet unknown.

J is TRBJ1-3 and V is TRBV27; weak D call: TRBD1 (5 bases). Sequencing used PBMCs. The source of this sequence is a man between 25 and 39 years old in good health and CMV-seronegative. The CDR3 nucleotides are TGTGCCAGCAGTACAGGAGGGCAGTACTCTGGAAACACCATATATTTT. Translating gives CASSTGGQYSGNTIYF.